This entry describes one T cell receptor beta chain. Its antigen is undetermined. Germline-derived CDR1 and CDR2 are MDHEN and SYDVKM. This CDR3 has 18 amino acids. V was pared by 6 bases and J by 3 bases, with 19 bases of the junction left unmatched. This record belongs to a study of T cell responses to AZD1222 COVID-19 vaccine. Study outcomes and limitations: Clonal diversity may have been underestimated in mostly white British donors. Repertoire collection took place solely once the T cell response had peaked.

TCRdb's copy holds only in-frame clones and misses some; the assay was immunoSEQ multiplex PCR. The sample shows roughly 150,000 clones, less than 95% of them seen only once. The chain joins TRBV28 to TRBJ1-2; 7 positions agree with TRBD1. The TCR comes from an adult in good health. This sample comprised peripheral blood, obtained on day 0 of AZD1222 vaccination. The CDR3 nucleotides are TGTGCCAGCAGCAAAGTGCCAGGGGGGAAGCCCCGCGACTATGGCTACACCTTC. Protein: CASSKVPGGKPRDYGYTF.